The T cell receptor beta chain under discussion was sequenced for a study of PD-L1 blockade in urothelial cancer. Findings of the study overall: Pretreatment peripheral blood TCR clonality that fell below the median predicted better survival among the patients studied.

A spike-in of synthetic TCR analog templates was added to each PCR. Data came from immunoSEQ multiplex PCR; TCRdb stores just in-frame clones and leaves some out. Found here are approximately 28,000 clones, 84% of them singletons; the top ten hold around 3%. About this clone itself: Its antigen is as yet unknown.

As to time point: peripheral blood 6 weeks after treatment start. Trimming cost V 6 bases and J 0 bases; bases outside gene matches: 7. This CDR3 spans 17 amino acids. Germline values: CDR1 LNHDA, CDR2 SQIVND (reference sequence). The receptor was derived from an older man with urothelial cancer. Sequenced material: PBMCs, taken around atezolizumab (anti-PD-L1) treatment. The genes are TRBV19 and TRBJ2-2; TRBD1 agrees at 10 bases. CDR3: CASSTGQGGTNTGELFF. The DNA of the CDR3 is TGTGCCAGTAGCACAGGACAGGGGGGAACGAACACCGGGGAGCTGTTTTTT. The full variable domain, rest sourced from reference TRBV19 and TRBJ2-2, is DGGITQSPKYLFRKEGQNVTLSCEQNLNHDAMYWYRQDPGQGLRLIYYSQIVNDFQKGDIAEGYSVSREKKESFPLTVTSAQKNPTAFYLCASSTGQGGTNTGELFFGEGSRLTVL.